This T cell receptor beta chain appears in the sequencing data of a study of blood T cells in healthy people across ages. This clonotype was observed a few times. Its antigen is unknown. PCR was performed a second time for about 7 to 11 cycles using a sample-barcoded 5' primer and a J-beta primer mix. Any given sample supplied a minimum of 3 million CDR3-containing paired-end reads. TCRdb called the 5' RACE reads again in MiXCR, with one record for every CDR3 protein. Of about 830,000 distinct CDR3 sequences listed, 62% are singletons. Regarding the study as a whole: Roughly linear age-related decline in beta diversity appeared, significant by age around 40.

Trimming took 5 bases from V and 7 from J; bases not matched to a gene: 10. CDR3 length: 15 amino acids. CDR1 is SEHNR and CDR2 is FQNEAQ in the germline V gene (reference sequence). V and J are TRBV7-9 and TRBJ2-1; 8 bases are a match to TRBD2. The sequencing sample was made of blood. This sequence was found in a man aged 25-40 years in good health. The CDR3 is CASSQAGGRMNEQFF. For the CDR3, the DNA is TGTGCCAGCAGCCAGGCGGGGGGCCGGATGAATGAGCAGTTCTTC.